One sample yielded the 29 T cell receptor beta chains listed below, sequenced in a study of blood T cells in healthy people across ages (dated by TCRdb to the mid-2010s). Libraries were made using 5' RACE. The instrument was an Illumina HiSeq 2500. A second PCR of roughly 7 to 11 cycles was performed with a sample-barcoded 5' primer and a J-beta primer mix. The public reads were run again by TCRdb, first through fastp at Q25 and then through MiXCR, and only productive beta chains were kept. Here each entry gathers all rows of one CDR3 protein and keeps the most common genes and DNA. The sample table records around 800,000 distinct CDR3 sequences; about 26% of these occur just once. The ten largest clones add up to under 3% of the sample. The sample was also linked to a second study, of T cells of mothers and their children.

The source material was blood. The receptors were sampled from a boy aged 5-17 years in good health.

The V and J genes are TRBV4-1 and TRBJ2-1, with 11 bases lining up with TRBD1. The J call could be wrong; TRBJ2-7 is a better fit for the DNA end. CDR3 size: 12 residues. Germline loops: CDR1 MGHRA, CDR2 YSYEKL. CDR3 protein: CASSGTGGEQYF. DNA for the CDR3: TGCGCCAGCAGCGGGACAGGGGGCGAGCAGTACTTC.

This chain uses TRBV28 with TRBJ2-2, with D perhaps matching TRBD2 (6 bases). CDR3 size: 15 residues. Germline loops: CDR1 MDHEN, CDR2 SYDVKM. Trimming shortened V by 4 bases and J by 3 bases, and 12 bases separated the two germline ends. For the CDR3, the DNA is TGTGCCAGCAGTTGGGCTAGCGTCGACACCGGGGAGCTGTTTTTT. It yields the protein CASSWASVDTGELFF.

J is TRBJ2-5 and V is TRBV6-1; D is possibly TRBD2 (5 bases). Judging by the DNA end, TRBJ2-7 fits better; the J call may be wrong. The CDR3 consists of 14 residues. Germline-derived CDR1 and CDR2 are MNHNS and SASEGT. The CDR3 nucleotides read TGTGCCAGCAGTGAAGCACCCCGGGGTTACGAGCAGTACTTC. As protein: CASSEAPRGYEQYF.

This clonotype was found a few times. The V gene is TRBV6-1, the J gene TRBJ2-7, with D unresolved. Germline CDR1 is MNHNS and CDR2 is SASEGT. The V and J ends lost 8 bases and 6 bases respectively, with 5 bases between them. The CDR3 is 9 amino acids. The DNA for the CDR3 is TGTGCCAGCTCCCGCGAGCAGTACTTC. Translation gives CASSREQYF.

The gene calls are TRBV7-9 and TRBJ2-5; 10 bases are a match to TRBD2. V trimming: 5 bases; J trimming: 5 bases; junction bases outside the gene matches: 14. CDR3 length: 17 residues. CDR1 SEHNR and CDR2 FQNEAQ come from the germline V gene (reference sequence). The CDR3 is CASSSRTSGYSGETQYF. The CDR3, as DNA: TGTGCCAGCAGCAGCCGGACTAGCGGTTATAGCGGGGAGACCCAGTACTTC.

This clonotype appeared a few times. The rearrangement joins TRBV28 to TRBJ2-1; D call uncertain. The ends were cut back, 2 bases at V and 4 bases at J, with 6 bases in the middle. This CDR3 has 13 residues. Germline CDR1 MDHEN, CDR2 SYDVKM. The CDR3 loop reads CASSLPDYNEQFF. The CDR3, as DNA: TGTGCCAGCAGTTTACCCGATTACAATGAGCAGTTCTTC. Full variable domain (outside the CDR3, taken from reference TRBV28 and TRBJ2-1): DVKVTQSSRYLVKRTGEKVFLECVQDMDHENMFWYRQDPGLGLRLIYFSYDVKMKEKGDIPEGYSVSREKKERFSLILESASTNQTSMYLCASSLPDYNEQFFGPGTRLTVL.

V gene TRBV7-9 combines with J gene TRBJ1-5; 7 bases are shared with TRBD1. CDR1 and CDR2 (germline): SEHNR, FQNEAQ (reference sequence). Trimming took 5 bases from V and 7 from J; bases not matched to a gene: 8. This CDR3 region has 14 residues. The CDR3 reads CASSPTGFGQPQHF. The CDR3 nucleotides read TGTGCCAGCAGCCCGACAGGGTTTGGCCAGCCCCAGCATTTT.

The chain carries TRBV10-3 and TRBJ2-5, with D unclear. The CDR3 covers 13 residues. V lost 3 bases and J 5 bases, leaving 10 bases between the germline ends. CDR1 and CDR2 (germline): ENHRY, SYGVKD. The CDR3 bases are TGTGCCATCAGTGAAGGGTATCTGGAGACCCAGTACTTC. Its protein is CAISEGYLETQYF.

This clonotype occurred a few times. The chain recombines TRBV30 with TRBJ2-1; D gene unclear. CDR1 and CDR2 from the germline V gene are GTSNPN and SVGIG (reference sequence). The CDR3 is 14 amino acids. V dropped 0 bases and J dropped 6 bases, with 12 bases sitting between them. The CDR3 spells CAWSVRVSVNEQFF. CDR3 nucleotide sequence: TGTGCCTGGAGTGTACGAGTCTCGGTCAATGAGCAGTTCTTC.

This clonotype was seen only a few times. The chain uses TRBV5-5 and TRBJ2-1; 8 bases are shared with TRBD2. Germline V CDR1 and CDR2: SGHKS, YYEKEE (reference sequence). This CDR3 comprises 14 residues. After removal of 7 bases from V and 0 bases from J, the junction contained 3 bases not matched to a gene. This CDR3 reads CASSGGISYNEQFF. Written as DNA, the CDR3 is TGTGCCAGCTCGGGGGGGATCTCCTACAATGAGCAGTTCTTC.

The sample holds a few counts of this clonotype. The gene calls are TRBV28 and TRBJ1-4; tentative D call: TRBD1 (6 bases). Trimming shortened V by 8 bases and J by 3 bases, and 19 bases separated the two germline ends. The CDR3 has 16 amino acids. The germline CDR1 and CDR2 sequences are MDHEN and SYDVKM. The DNA for the CDR3 is TGTGCCAGCGGACGCGTTGGGAAGGGGGCTAATGAAAAACTGTTTTTT. This translates into CASGRVGKGANEKLFF.

This clonotype was counted a few times. CDR3 coding DNA: TGCAGTGCTAGAGTTCAGGGGAGGCCTAACTATGGCTACACCTTC. It yields the protein CSARVQGRPNYGYTF. V and J are TRBV20-1 and TRBJ1-2; possibly TRBD1 for D (6 bases). V gave up 1 base and J gave up 0 bases, with 12 bases separating them. Germline V gene lookup returns CDR1 DFQATT and CDR2 SNEGSKA (reference sequence). This CDR3 has 15 amino acids.

Only a few counts were recorded for this clonotype. The V and J genes are TRBV30 and TRBJ2-7, with TRBD1 as a possible D gene (5 bases). There are 12 residues in the CDR3. Germline assignment: CDR1 GTSNPN and CDR2 SVGIG (reference sequence). The V end lost 5 bases, the J end lost 1 base, and 9 bases lay between the germline ends. In DNA, the CDR3 is TGTGCCTGGGACAGCGATTCCTACGAGCAGTACTTC. It translates to CAWDSDSYEQYF.

This clonotype was counted once. The rearrangement joins TRBV20-1 to TRBJ1-5; D gene unclear. V gave up 5 bases and J gave up 0 bases, with 11 bases separating them. The CDR3 loop spans 14 amino acids. The germline gives CDR1 DFQATT, CDR2 SNEGSKA (reference sequence). Written as DNA, the CDR3 is TGCAGTGCTGAGAATCGGAATAGCAATCAGCCCCAGCATTTT. Its protein is CSAENRNSNQPQHF.

The chain is built from TRBV12-3 or TRBV12-4 and TRBJ2-5; a weak D match, TRBD1 (6 bases). The V end was cut by 7 bases, the J end by 2 bases, with 11 bases between. CDR3 size: 13 residues. The CDR3 DNA follows: TGTGCCAGCACCAAGACAGGACAAGAGACCCAGTACTTC. It is translated as CASTKTGQETQYF.

This clonotype has a handful of counts. The V gene is TRBV29-1, the J gene TRBJ2-7; 7 bases align to TRBD2. The tail of the sequence fits TRBJ2-1 better, so the J call may be wrong. The CDR3 is 15 residues long. Germline CDR1 is SQVTM and CDR2 is ANQGSEA. CDR3 nucleotide sequence: TGCAGCGTCGGGTTTGGGACTGGGGGGGACGATGAGCAGTTCTTC. It translates to CSVGFGTGGDDEQFF.

The rearrangement links TRBV29-1 to TRBJ1-1; no reliable D call. The CDR3 sequence is 13 residues long. Germline V gene data show CDR1 as SQVTM and CDR2 as ANQGSEA. The V end lost 4 bases, the J end lost 3 bases, and 12 bases lay between the germline ends. CDR3 sequence (DNA): TGCAGCGTTGCATTGAAGTTTCACACTGAAGCTTTCTTT. Translated, it gives CSVALKFHTEAFF.

This clonotype was seen a handful of times. The V gene is TRBV4-1, the J gene TRBJ2-5, with D possibly matching TRBD2 (5 bases). The J call is doubtful: the DNA matches TRBJ2-1 better. The germline gives CDR1 MGHRA, CDR2 YSYEKL. The CDR3 has 15 residues. In nucleotides, the CDR3 is TGCGCCAGCAGCAGGTTGGGCGGGCGATACAATGAGCAGTTCTTC. It yields the protein CASSRLGGRYNEQFF.

This clonotype was counted a few times. The V gene is TRBV5-1, the J gene TRBJ1-2, with unresolved D. V was clipped by 4 bases and J by 0 bases, with 10 bases between them. Germline CDR1 SGHRS, CDR2 YFSETQ. The CDR3 sequence is 14 residues long. The CDR3 is CASSLNTANYGYTF. DNA for the CDR3: TGCGCCAGCAGCCTGAATACAGCTAACTATGGCTACACCTTC.

The rearrangement joins TRBV20-1 to TRBJ2-3; TRBD2 might be the D (6 bases). Trimming pared 6 bases from V and 7 bases from J, leaving 17 bases between. CDR3 size: 13 residues. Germline V lookup: CDR1 DFQATT, CDR2 SNEGSKA (reference sequence). CDR3 sequence: CSAPRGLGNTQYF. The CDR3 nucleotides read TGCAGTGCCCCCCGGGGGTTGGGAAATACGCAGTATTTT.

This clonotype came up a few times. The CDR3 nucleotides are TGTGCCAGCAGTTCCCCTCGAAACACCATATATTTT. Translated: CASSSPRNTIYF. This chain uses TRBV6-5 with TRBJ1-3; D gene ambiguous. With 4 bases removed from V and 5 bases from J, the gap between germline ends came to 6 bases. Germline V gene data show CDR1 as MNHEY and CDR2 as SVGAGI. This CDR3 is built from 12 residues.

This clonotype was found a few times. CDR3 in amino acids: CATGRGNTEAFF. The CDR3 region has the DNA TGTGCCACTGGGAGGGGGAACACTGAAGCTTTCTTT. The chain carries TRBV12-3 or TRBV12-4 and TRBJ1-1; maybe TRBD1 (5 bases). The ends were cut back, 10 bases at V and 1 base at J, with 10 bases in the middle. This CDR3 spans 12 amino acids.

The chain is built from TRBV20-1 and TRBJ2-2, with D possibly TRBD1 on 6 matching bases. Looked up from germline, CDR1 is DFQATT and CDR2 is SNEGSKA (reference sequence). The CDR3 totals 15 residues. Trimming pared 0 bases from V and 2 bases from J, leaving 10 bases between. The CDR3 nucleotides read TGCAGTGCTAGAGATCACGGGACAAACACCGGGGAGCTGTTTTTT. Translated, it gives CSARDHGTNTGELFF.

The J gene is TRBJ1-2, the V gene TRBV28; D is unclear. V was trimmed by 7 bases and J by 5 bases, leaving 11 bases between them. The CDR3 runs 12 residues. The germline V gene encodes CDR1 MDHEN and CDR2 SYDVKM. The CDR3 nucleotides are TGTGCCAGCACGGGCGGGGTATATGGCTACACCTTC. Its protein product is CASTGGVYGYTF.

The V gene is TRBV9, the J gene TRBJ1-2; TRBD1 aligns across 7 bases. This CDR3 region has 15 residues. CDR1 is SGDLS, CDR2 YYNGEE, per germline. The V and J ends lost 4 bases and 5 bases, in that order; junction bases with no gene match: 11. The CDR3 protein is CASSPEDREVYGYTF. The CDR3 coding sequence is TGTGCCAGCAGCCCTGAAGACAGGGAGGTTTATGGCTACACCTTC.

This clonotype was seen more than once but under ten times. V gene TRBV5-1 combines with J gene TRBJ2-1; TRBD1 aligns across 11 bases. This CDR3 region has 14 residues. The germline CDR1 and CDR2 sequences are SGHRS and YFSETQ. J was trimmed by 8 bases and V by 4 bases; bases with no gene match: 5. CDR3 protein: CASSAGQGADEQFF. CDR3 sequence (DNA): TGCGCCAGCAGCGCCGGACAGGGGGCAGATGAGCAGTTCTTC.

This clonotype was seen more than once but under ten times. The chain combines TRBV5-6 with TRBJ1-2, with D possibly TRBD1 on 6 matching bases. The CDR3 is 14 amino acids. The V gene's germline CDR1 is SGHDT and CDR2 YYEEEE. Trimming took 4 bases from V and 8 from J, leaving 18 bases between them. The DNA for the CDR3 is TGTGCCAGCAGCGGTACGAACAGGGAAGTCGGCTACACCTTC. Its translation: CASSGTNREVGYTF.

The chain carries TRBV29-1 and TRBJ2-3; D is possibly TRBD1 (5 bases). Germline-derived CDR1 and CDR2 are SQVTM and ANQGSEA. V was cut by 7 bases and J by 3 bases, with 8 bases left in between. CDR3 length: 11 amino acids. The chain's CDR3 is CSAQGTDTQYF. CDR3 sequence (DNA): TGCAGCGCCCAGGGTACAGATACGCAGTATTTT.

This clonotype appeared once. The CDR3 spells CASSVTGAAAMGEQYF. The DNA for the CDR3 is TGTGCCAGCAGCGTAACTGGCGCAGCCGCCATGGGGGAGCAGTACTTC. The chain joins TRBV9 to TRBJ2-7, with D uncertain. The CDR3 runs to 16 residues. Trimming removed 1 base from V and 7 bases from J, with 21 bases in between. Germline-derived CDR1 and CDR2 are SGDLS and YYNGEE. Full variable domain (missing parts from reference TRBV9 and TRBJ2-7): DSGVTQTPKHLITATGQRVTLRCSPRSGDLSVYWYQQSLDQGLQFLIQYYNGEERAKGNILERFSAQQFPDLHSELNLSSLELGDSALYFCASSVTGAAAMGEQYFGPGTRLTVT.